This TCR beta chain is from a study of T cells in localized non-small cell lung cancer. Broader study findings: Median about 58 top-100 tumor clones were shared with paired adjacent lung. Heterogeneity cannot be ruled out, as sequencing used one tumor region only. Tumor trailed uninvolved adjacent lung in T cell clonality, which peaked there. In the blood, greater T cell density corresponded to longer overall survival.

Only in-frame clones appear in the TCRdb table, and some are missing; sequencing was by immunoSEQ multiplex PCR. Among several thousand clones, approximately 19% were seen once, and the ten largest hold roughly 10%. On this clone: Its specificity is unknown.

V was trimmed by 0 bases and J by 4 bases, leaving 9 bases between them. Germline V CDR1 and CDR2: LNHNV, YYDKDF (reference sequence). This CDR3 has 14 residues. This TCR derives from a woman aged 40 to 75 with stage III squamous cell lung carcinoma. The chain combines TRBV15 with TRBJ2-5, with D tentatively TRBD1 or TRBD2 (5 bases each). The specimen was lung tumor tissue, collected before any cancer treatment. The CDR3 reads CATSRDTGGETQYF. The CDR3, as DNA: TGTGCCACCAGCAGAGACACTGGGGGAGAGACCCAGTACTTC.